The next 8 T cell receptor beta chains were all read from a single sample in a study of lymphopenia after photon versus proton radiotherapy. Assay used: immunoSEQ multiplex PCR; TCRdb lists only in-frame clones, some missing. The sample includes 20,000 to 25,000 clones, around 85% of them seen just once. The starting material was peripheral blood, obtained from a patient treated with photon-based radiotherapy. These receptors all stem from a man aged 55 to 70 with pancreatic cancer.

There are a few counts of this clone. This chain joins TRBV18 and TRBJ1-2, with D unclear. V lost 0 bases to trimming and J lost 4 bases, with 18 bases between them. The CDR3 totals 17 residues. Per the germline V gene, CDR1 is KGHSH and CDR2 is LQKENI. CDR3 sequence: CASSPPSRGDVLYGYTF. The CDR3, as DNA: TGTGCCAGCTCACCACCTTCTCGGGGTGATGTACTCTATGGCTACACCTTC.

This clone was seen a few times. The chain combines TRBV6-1 with TRBJ1-6, with D unresolved. V lost 5 bases and J lost 6, with 11 bases in between. This CDR3 spans 14 amino acids. Germline V CDR1 and CDR2: MNHNS, SASEGT. The CDR3 spells CASSPAWGNSPLHF. The CDR3 bases are TGTGCCAGCAGTCCAGCCTGGGGTAATTCACCCCTCCACTTT.

The V gene is TRBV9, the J gene TRBJ2-1; D is perhaps TRBD1 or TRBD2 (6 bases each). CDR1 and CDR2 (germline): SGDLS, YYNGEE. This CDR3 is 14 amino acids long. V was cut by 5 bases and J by 5 bases, with 14 bases left in between. The CDR3 bases are TGTGCCAGCAGTCCGACCGGGGGCCACAATGAGCAGTTCTTC. Translated, it gives CASSPTGGHNEQFF. Supplemented by reference TRBV9 and TRBJ2-1, the full variable domain reads DSGVTQTPKHLITATGQRVTLRCSPRSGDLSVYWYQQSLDQGLQFLIQYYNGEERAKGNILERFSAQQFPDLHSELNLSSLELGDSALYFCASSPTGGHNEQFFGPGTRLTVL.

This clone was recorded a few times. The chain has TRBV2 and TRBJ2-7; D might be TRBD1 (8 bases). The V end lost 6 bases, the J end lost 9 bases, and 27 bases lay between the germline ends. CDR1 and CDR2 (germline): SNHLY, FYNNEI. The CDR3 length is 16 residues. The CDR3 DNA is TGTGCCAGCAGACAAAGCGGGACAGGCCGAAGGTGTGGGCAGTACTTC. Translated, it gives CASRQSGTGRRCGQYF. The variable domain in full, completed from reference TRBV2 and TRBJ2-7, reads EPEVTQTPSHQVTQMGQEVILRCVPISNHLYFYWYRQILGQKVEFLVSFYNNEISEKSEIFDDQFSVERPDGSNFTLKIRSTKLEDSAMYFCASRQSGTGRRCGQYFGPGTRLTVT.

The chain couples TRBV18 to TRBJ2-6, with D hard to call. The germline gives CDR1 KGHSH, CDR2 LQKENI. V shed 0 bases and J shed 2 bases, with 5 bases lying between them. This CDR3 is 15 amino acids long. This CDR3 reads CASSPPGTGANVLTF. The CDR3 coding sequence is TGTGCCAGCTCACCACCGGGGACTGGGGCCAACGTCCTGACTTTC.

The chain recombines TRBV11-2 with TRBJ1-1; D not certain. CDR1 is SGHAT, CDR2 FQNNGV, per germline. This CDR3 is built from 15 residues. Trimming cost V 2 bases and J 8 bases, with 18 bases left between them. The CDR3 nucleotides are TGTGCCAGCAGCTTAATGGCAGCCAGCTCCCAGGAAGCTTTCTTT. This translates into CASSLMAASSQEAFF. The variable domain in full, with the rest retrieved from reference TRBV11-2 and TRBJ1-1, is EAGVAQSPRYKIIEKRQSVAFWCNPISGHATLYWYQQILGQGPKLLIQFQNNGVVDDSQLPKDRFSAERLKGVDSTLKIQPAKLEDSAVYLCASSLMAASSQEAFFGQGTRLTVV.

This chain joins TRBV12-2 and TRBJ2-5; the table's TRBD1 call for D was not verified on the DNA. TRBV12-2 is described as a pseudogene. This CDR3 is built from 14 residues. CDR3 region: CASRLACQGGTQYF. CDR3 bases: TGTGCAAGTCGCTTAGCGTGCCAGGGGGGGACCCAGTACTTC.

This clone has only one observation. The chain is built from TRBV19 and TRBJ2-3; D not certain. Germline V gene data show CDR1 as LNHDA and CDR2 as SQIVND (reference sequence). There are 13 residues in the CDR3. The germline V and J ends were trimmed by 2 bases and 0 bases, with 3 bases remaining between them. The CDR3 nucleotides read TGTGCCAGTAGTATATTTAGCACAGATACGCAGTATTTT. Translation: CASSIFSTDTQYF.